This T cell receptor beta chain originates from a study of T-cell reconstitution after alpha-beta-depleted transplantation in children. This clonotype was seen many times. For TCRbeta, the library was prepared with unique molecular identifiers. TCRdb called the PCR reads again in MiXCR, with one record for every CDR3 protein. The sample lists some 200,000 distinct CDR3 sequences; approximately 9.5% were seen once. Germline CDR1 is WNHNN and CDR2 is SYGVQD (reference sequence). This CDR3 spans 13 amino acids. V lost 8 bases to trimming and J lost 4 bases; unmatched junction nucleotides: 6. Material: PBMCs from the stem cell graft donor, obtained from the stem cell graft. This receptor was identified in a human donor who donated a stem cell graft to a child with acute lymphoblastic leukemia. The rearrangement uses TRBV10-1 and TRBJ2-3, with 7 bases matching TRBD2. Written as DNA, the CDR3 is TGCGCCAGCCCTCGGGGGGTGGCAGATACGCAGTATTTT. Its protein product is CASPRGVADTQYF.